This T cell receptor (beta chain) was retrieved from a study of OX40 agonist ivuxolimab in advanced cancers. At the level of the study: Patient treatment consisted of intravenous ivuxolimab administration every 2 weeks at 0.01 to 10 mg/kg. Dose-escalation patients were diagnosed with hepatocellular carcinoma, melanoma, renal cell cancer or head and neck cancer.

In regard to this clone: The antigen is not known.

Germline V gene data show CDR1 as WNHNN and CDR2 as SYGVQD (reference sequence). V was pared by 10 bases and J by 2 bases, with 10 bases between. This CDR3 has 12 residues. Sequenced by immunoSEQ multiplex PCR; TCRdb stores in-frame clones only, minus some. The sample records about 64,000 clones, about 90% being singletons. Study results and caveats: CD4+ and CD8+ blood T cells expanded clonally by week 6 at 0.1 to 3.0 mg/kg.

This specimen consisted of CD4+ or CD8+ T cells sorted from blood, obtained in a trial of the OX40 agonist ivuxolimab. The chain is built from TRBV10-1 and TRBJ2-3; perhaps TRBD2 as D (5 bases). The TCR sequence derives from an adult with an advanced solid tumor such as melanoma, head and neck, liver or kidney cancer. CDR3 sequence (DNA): TGCGCCAAGCGGTCAATCACAGATACGCAGTATTTT. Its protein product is CAKRSITDTQYF.